This T cell receptor (beta chain) derives from a study of T cell responses to AZD1222 COVID-19 vaccine. The study's findings and limits: CD4 TCRs covered the whole spike, strongest at regions 160-218 and 743-854.

The V gene end was trimmed by 4 bases and the J gene end by 2 bases; junction bases not matched to a gene: 2. CDR1 LGHNA and CDR2 YSLEER come from the germline V gene. The CDR3 has 14 residues. A note on this clone: Its antigen is still unknown.

Assay: immunoSEQ multiplex PCR; the TCRdb copy retains only in-frame clones and omits some. Here the sample spans about 150,000 clones, about 85% being singletons. Specimen: peripheral blood, collected after recovery from COVID-19. This chain links TRBV4-3 with TRBJ1-1; 9 bases map to TRBD1. The sequence came from an adult who had recovered from COVID-19. CDR3: CASSRGQGNTEAFF. The CDR3 DNA is TGCGCCAGCAGCCGGGGACAGGGAAACACTGAAGCTTTCTTT.